The 12 T cell receptor beta chains given below trace back to one sample, sequenced in a study of blood T cell repertoires in COVID-19. Some clones are missing from TCRdb's copy, which holds only in-frame ones; the method was immunoSEQ multiplex PCR. The sample gives approximately 170,000 clones, 80% to 95% of which show up once; around 2% is in the top ten. The source material was peripheral blood. The receptors stem from a woman aged 55 to 70 with COVID-19, enrolled during active disease.

This chain links TRBV3-1 (or the pseudogene TRBV3-2) with TRBJ1-1, with unresolved D. CDR1 is LGHDT and CDR2 is YNNKEL in the germline V gene (reference sequence). Trimming cost V 6 bases and J 7 bases, with 9 bases left between them. This CDR3 comprises 11 residues. The CDR3 here is CASRGEIEAFF. In nucleotides, the CDR3 is TGTGCCAGCAGGGGAGAGATTGAAGCTTTCTTT.

This chain uses TRBV7-3 with TRBJ2-3; D is ambiguous. Germline assignment: CDR1 SGHTA and CDR2 FQGTGA. V dropped 2 bases and J dropped 3 bases, with 6 bases sitting between them. CDR3 length: 13 amino acids. The CDR3 DNA follows: TGTGCCAGCAGCTTAGAGAGGACAGATACGCAGTATTTT. Its protein is CASSLERTDTQYF.

This clone was picked up one time. The chain links TRBV19 to TRBJ2-1, with 7 bases that match TRBD1. After removal of 5 bases from V and 5 bases from J, the junction contained 6 bases not matched to a gene. Germline V gene lookup returns CDR1 LNHDA and CDR2 SQIVND (reference sequence). The CDR3 is 14 amino acids. The CDR3 DNA sequence: TGTGCCAGTAGTGGGAGACAGGGAAACAATGAGCAGTTCTTC. Translating it yields CASSGRQGNNEQFF.

This chain connects TRBV3-1 (or the pseudogene TRBV3-2) to TRBJ2-7; D possibly corresponds to TRBD2 (5 bases). The germline V gene encodes CDR1 LGHDT and CDR2 YNNKEL (reference sequence). V shed 2 bases and J shed 8 bases, with 16 bases lying between them. This CDR3 comprises 14 residues. The CDR3 here is CASSQRGREGKQYF. The CDR3 coding sequence is TGTGCCAGCAGCCAAAGAGGCCGGGAAGGAAAGCAGTACTTC.

V and J are TRBV18 and TRBJ1-1, with D possibly being TRBD1 (6 bases). The CDR3 extends over 14 amino acids. Germline V CDR1 and CDR2: KGHSH, LQKENI. The V gene lost 2 bases and the J gene lost 2 bases, with 9 bases spanning the gap. DNA of the CDR3: TGTGCCAGCTCACCAGCAGGGGCTAACACTGAAGCTTTCTTT. Its translation is CASSPAGANTEAFF.

The rearrangement joins TRBV9 to TRBJ2-7; 7 bases are a match to TRBD1. CDR3 length: 14 residues. Germline lookup yields CDR1 SGDLS and CDR2 YYNGEE. V lost 3 bases and J lost 3; bases outside the gene matches: 6. CDR3 protein: CASSASGQVYEQYF. As DNA, the CDR3 is TGTGCCAGCAGCGCCTCCGGACAGGTCTACGAGCAGTACTTC. Filled out from reference TRBV9 and TRBJ2-7, the complete variable domain reads DSGVTQTPKHLITATGQRVTLRCSPRSGDLSVYWYQQSLDQGLQFLIQYYNGEERAKGNILERFSAQQFPDLHSELNLSSLELGDSALYFCASSASGQVYEQYFGPGTRLTVT.

The V call is TRBV6-6, the J call TRBJ2-1; 8 positions agree with TRBD2. Trimming removed 2 bases from V and 5 bases from J; junction bases left unmatched: 5. CDR3 length: 15 amino acids. Germline V lookup: CDR1 MNHNY, CDR2 SVGAGI (reference sequence). The DNA for the CDR3 is TGTGCCAGCAGTTACCCGGAGCGGGGGCACAATGAGCAGTTCTTC. Translation: CASSYPERGHNEQFF.

This chain joins TRBV21-1 and TRBJ1-1; the tabulated D call, TRBD1, remains unverified against the DNA. TRBV21-1 is a pseudogene locus. The CDR3 length is 15 residues. CDR3 region: CASSKAQARYTEAFF. The CDR3 DNA reads as TGTGCCAGCAGCAAAGCGCAGGCCCGCTACACTGAAGCTTTCTTT.

V usage is TRBV7-2 and J usage is TRBJ1-5; tentative D call: TRBD1 (5 bases). V was shortened by 5 bases and J by 6 bases, with 14 bases between the two germline ends. The CDR3 has 14 amino acids. The V gene's germline CDR1 is SGHTA and CDR2 FQGNSA. CDR3 in DNA: TGTGCCAGCAGCCCAGGGACTCCTGGTCAGCCCCAGCATTTT. Protein: CASSPGTPGQPQHF. The variable domain in full, completed from reference TRBV7-2 and TRBJ1-5, reads GAGVSQSPSNKVTEKGKDVELRCDPISGHTALYWYRQSLGQGLEFLIYFQGNSAPDKSGLPSDRFSAERTGGSVSTLTIQRTQQEDSAVYLCASSPGTPGQPQHFGDGTRLSIL.

This clone came up once. The J gene is TRBJ2-7, the V gene TRBV3-1 (or the pseudogene TRBV3-2); TRBD1 agrees at 7 bases. The V segment lost 1 base and the J segment 2 bases; nucleotides outside the gene matches: 14. The CDR3 sequence is 18 residues long. Germline CDR1 and CDR2: LGHDT and YNNKEL (reference sequence). DNA of the CDR3: TGTGCCAGCAGCCAAGCCACCATAACAGGGGCTAATACCTACGAGCAGTACTTC. Its protein is CASSQATITGANTYEQYF.

The rearrangement links TRBV9 to TRBJ1-2; D possibly corresponds to TRBD1 (6 bases). V was clipped by 4 bases and J by 5 bases, with 12 bases between them. The CDR3 is 13 amino acids. Germline assignment: CDR1 SGDLS and CDR2 YYNGEE. The DNA of the CDR3 is TGTGCCAGCAGCCTCACCACAGGGTATGGCTACACCTTC. Translated: CASSLTTGYGYTF.

V usage is TRBV24-1 and J usage is TRBJ2-1, with D possibly TRBD2 on 6 matching bases. CDR1 and CDR2 (germline): KGHDR, SFDVKD. Trimming left V 5 bases short and J 9 bases short, with 13 bases between. CDR3 length equals 13 residues. DNA of the CDR3: TGTGCCACCAGTGCCTCGGACTATCGTGAGCAGTTCTTC. Translated, it gives CATSASDYREQFF.